This TCR beta chain was sequenced for a study of response to subunit inactivated influenza vaccine. Using its own MiXCR run on the RT-PCR reads, TCRdb lists one record per CDR3 protein. Here the sample spans about 650,000 distinct CDR3 sequences, 12% to 15% being singletons. This clonotype appeared many times. The CDR3 consists of 15 residues. V was clipped by 5 bases and J by 5 bases, with 18 bases between them. Germline V gene data show CDR1 as SGHAT and CDR2 as FQNNGV. The rearrangement uses TRBV11-2 and TRBJ2-5; D not resolved. Here the sequenced sample was PBMCs from blood, taken 14 to 15 days before vaccination. The clonotype was recovered from a man in his fifties or sixties who received an inactivated influenza vaccine. DNA for the CDR3: TGTGCCAGCAGCCGAACCGGAGCACACGGGGAGACCCAGTACTTC. It codes for CASSRTGAHGETQYF.